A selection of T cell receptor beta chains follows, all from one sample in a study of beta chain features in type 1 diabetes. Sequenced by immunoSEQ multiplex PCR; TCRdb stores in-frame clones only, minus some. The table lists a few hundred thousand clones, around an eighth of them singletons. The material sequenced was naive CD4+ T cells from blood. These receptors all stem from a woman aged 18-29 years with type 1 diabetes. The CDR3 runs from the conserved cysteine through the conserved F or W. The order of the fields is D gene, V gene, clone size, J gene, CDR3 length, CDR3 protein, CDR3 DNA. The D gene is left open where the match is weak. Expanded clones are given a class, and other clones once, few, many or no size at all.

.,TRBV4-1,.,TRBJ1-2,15,CASSQEGGQRYGYTF,TGCGCCAGCAGCCAAGAAGGGGGTCAGAGGTATGGCTACACCTTC
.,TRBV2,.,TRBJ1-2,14,CASNQGPDNYGYTF,TGTGCCAGCAACCAGGGGCCTGATAACTATGGCTACACCTTC
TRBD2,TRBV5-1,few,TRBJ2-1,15,CASSLLAGSYNEQFF,TGCGCCAGCAGCCTACTAGCGGGCTCCTACAATGAGCAGTTCTTC
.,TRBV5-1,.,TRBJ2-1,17,CASGGAGGSATYNEQFF,TGCGCCAGCGGGGGGGCAGGGGGCAGCGCTACGTACAATGAGCAGTTCTTC
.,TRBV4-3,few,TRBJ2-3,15,CASSQNRGAEDTQYF,TGCGCCAGCAGCCAGAATCGGGGGGCGGAAGATACGCAGTATTTT
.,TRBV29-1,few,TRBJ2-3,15,CSAMGPQVITDTQYF,TGCAGCGCCATGGGTCCCCAGGTTATTACAGATACGCAGTATTTT
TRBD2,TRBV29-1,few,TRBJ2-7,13,CSVLLAASYEQYF,TGCAGCGTTTTGCTAGCGGCCAGCTACGAGCAGTACTTC
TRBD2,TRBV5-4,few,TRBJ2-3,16,CASSAGPTSGEDTQYF,TGTGCCAGCAGCGCCGGACCGACTAGCGGGGAAGATACGCAGTATTTT
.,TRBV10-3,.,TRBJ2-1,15,CAISELETQYNEQFF,TGTGCCATCAGTGAGTTAGAGACACAATACAATGAGCAGTTCTTC
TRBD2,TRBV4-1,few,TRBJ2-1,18,CASSHPGLAGRSYNEQFF,TGCGCCAGCAGCCACCCGGGACTAGCGGGACGATCCTACAATGAGCAGTTCTTC
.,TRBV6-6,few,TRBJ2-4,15,CASSYSTGTGSIQYF,TGTGCCAGCAGTTACTCGACAGGTACCGGTAGCATTCAGTACTTC
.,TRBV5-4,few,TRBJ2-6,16,CASSPTPDTGANVLTF,TGTGCCAGCAGCCCAACCCCAGATACCGGGGCCAACGTCCTGACTTTC
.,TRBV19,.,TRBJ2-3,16,CASSNRISGSGDTQYF,TGTGCCAGTAGTAACCGTATTAGCGGTTCCGGGGATACGCAGTATTTT
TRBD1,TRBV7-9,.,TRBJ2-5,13,CASSLRQGETQYF,TGTGCCAGCAGCTTAAGACAGGGGGAGACCCAGTACTTC
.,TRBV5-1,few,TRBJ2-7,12,CASMSSSYEQYF,TGCGCCAGCATGTCCTCCTCCTACGAGCAGTACTTC
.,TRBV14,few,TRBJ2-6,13,CASAGPGANVLTF,TGTGCCAGCGCGGGGCCTGGGGCCAACGTCCTGACTTTC
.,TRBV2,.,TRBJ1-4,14,CASSDSFPNEKLFF,TGTGCCAGCAGTGACTCGTTCCCTAATGAAAAACTGTTTTTT
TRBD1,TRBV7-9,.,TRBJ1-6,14,CASSARQGKSPLHF,TGTGCCAGCAGCGCACGACAGGGGAAGTCACCCCTCCACTTT
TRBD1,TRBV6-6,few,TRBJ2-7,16,CASSAPETGRRNEQYF,TGTGCCAGCAGTGCGCCGGAGACAGGGCGAAGGAACGAGCAGTACTTC
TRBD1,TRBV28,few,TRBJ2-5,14,CASSFRRGQETQYF,TGTGCCAGCAGTTTTCGCAGGGGGCAAGAGACCCAGTACTTC
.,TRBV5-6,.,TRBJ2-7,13,CASSRAQGYEQYF,TGTGCCAGCAGCAGGGCTCAGGGTTACGAGCAGTACTTC
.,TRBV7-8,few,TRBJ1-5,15,CASSFEAGSNQPQHF,TGTGCCAGCAGCTTTGAGGCAGGGAGCAATCAGCCCCAGCATTTT
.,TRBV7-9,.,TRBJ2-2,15,CASSLEGLYTGELFF,TGTGCCAGCAGCTTAGAGGGACTTTACACCGGGGAGCTGTTTTTT
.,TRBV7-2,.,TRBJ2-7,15,CASSQQRGHPYEQYF,TGTGCCAGCAGCCAGCAAAGGGGACACCCCTACGAGCAGTACTTC
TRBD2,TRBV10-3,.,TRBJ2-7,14,CAISGTSGAYEQYF,TGTGCCATCAGTGGGACTAGCGGAGCATACGAGCAGTACTTC
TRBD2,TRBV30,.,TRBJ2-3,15,CAWSLGLAETDTQYF,TGTGCCTGGAGTTTAGGACTAGCGGAGACAGATACGCAGTATTTT
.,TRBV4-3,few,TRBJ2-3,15,CASSQERGSGSTQYF,TGCGCCAGCAGCCAAGAACGAGGCTCGGGTTCTACGCAGTATTTT
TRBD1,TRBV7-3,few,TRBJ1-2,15,CASSEGQGAAYGYTF,TGTGCCAGCAGCGAAGGACAGGGGGCGGCCTATGGCTACACCTTC
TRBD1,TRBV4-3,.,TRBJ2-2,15,CASSPGTGGTGELFF,TGCGCCAGCAGCCCAGGGACAGGGGGTACCGGGGAGCTGTTTTTT
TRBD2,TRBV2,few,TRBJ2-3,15,CASSERGLAGGAQYF,TGTGCCAGCAGTGAAAGGGGACTAGCGGGCGGGGCGCAGTATTTT
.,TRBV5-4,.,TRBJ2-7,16,CASSFGGTASSYEQYF,TGTGCCAGCAGCTTTGGGGGGACAGCAAGCTCCTACGAGCAGTACTTC
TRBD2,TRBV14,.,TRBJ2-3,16,CASSQDLGRRTDTQYF,TGTGCCAGCAGCCAAGATCTCGGGAGGCGTACAGATACGCAGTATTTT
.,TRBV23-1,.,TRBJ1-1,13,CASSQKQGPEAFF,TGCGCCAGCAGTCAAAAACAGGGACCTGAAGCTTTCTTT
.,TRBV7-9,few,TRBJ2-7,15,CASSLVTGGIVEQYF,TGTGCCAGCAGCTTAGTGACGGGGGGCATTGTCGAGCAGTACTTC
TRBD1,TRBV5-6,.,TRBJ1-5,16,CASSVWQGAGDQPQHF,TGTGCCAGCAGCGTTTGGCAGGGGGCAGGTGATCAGCCCCAGCATTTT
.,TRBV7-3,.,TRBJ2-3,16,CASSSYQGGSTDTQYF,TGTGCCAGCAGCTCCTACCAGGGTGGAAGCACAGATACGCAGTATTTT
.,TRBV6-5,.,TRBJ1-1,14,CAISVGSADSEAFF,TGTGCCATCAGTGTAGGTTCAGCGGATAGTGAAGCTTTCTTT
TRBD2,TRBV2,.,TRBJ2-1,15,CASVTQRGGHSEQFF,TGTGCCAGCGTAACACAGCGGGGGGGCCACAGTGAGCAGTTCTTC
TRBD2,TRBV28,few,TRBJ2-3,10,CASGGGTQYF,TGTGCCAGCGGGGGGGGTACGCAGTATTTT
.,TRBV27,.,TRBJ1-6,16,CASSLSVGLANSPLHF,TGTGCCAGCAGTTTATCCGTGGGGCTTGCTAATTCACCCCTCCACTTT
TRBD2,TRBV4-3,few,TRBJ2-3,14,CASNTGLAGKTQYF,TGCGCCAGCAATACAGGACTAGCGGGAAAAACGCAGTATTTT
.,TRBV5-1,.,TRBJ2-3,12,CASSAGGDTQYF,TGCGCCAGCAGCGCAGGTGGAGATACGCAGTATTTT
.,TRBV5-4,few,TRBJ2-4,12,CASSLDRNIQYF,TGTGCCAGCAGCTTGGACCGGAACATTCAGTACTTC
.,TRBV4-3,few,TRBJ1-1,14,CANPREGEVTEAFF,TGCGCCAACCCCCGGGAGGGTGAGGTTACTGAAGCTTTCTTT
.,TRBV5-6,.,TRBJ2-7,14,CASSSLDSPYEQYF,TGTGCCAGCAGCTCCCTGGACAGCCCCTACGAGCAGTACTTC
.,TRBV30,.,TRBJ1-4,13,CAWSREGPEKLFF,TGTGCCTGGAGTAGGGAGGGGCCCGAAAAACTGTTTTTT
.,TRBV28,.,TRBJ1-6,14,CAGRAGGDNSPLHF,TGTGCCGGGAGGGCGGGGGGCGATAATTCACCCCTCCACTTT
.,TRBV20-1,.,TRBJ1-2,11,CSATGNYGYTF,TGCAGTGCTACCGGGAACTATGGCTACACCTTC
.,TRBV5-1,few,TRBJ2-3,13,CASRDTDTDTQYF,TGCGCCAGCCGGGACACTGACACAGATACGCAGTATTTT
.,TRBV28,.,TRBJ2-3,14,CASSLVEETDTQYF,TGTGCCAGCAGTTTGGTAGAGGAGACAGATACGCAGTATTTT
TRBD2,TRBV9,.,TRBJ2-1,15,CASSVRLATYNEQFF,TGTGCCAGCAGCGTAAGACTAGCGACCTACAATGAGCAGTTCTTC
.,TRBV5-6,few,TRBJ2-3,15,CASSFGGALTDTQYF,TGTGCCAGCAGCTTCGGCGGGGCCCTCACAGATACGCAGTATTTT
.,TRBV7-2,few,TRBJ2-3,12,CASPSSTDTQYF,TGTGCCAGTCCTTCTAGCACAGATACGCAGTATTTT
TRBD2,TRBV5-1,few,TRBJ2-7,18,CASSSNTPSGRESYEQYF,TGCGCCAGCAGCTCAAATACCCCTAGCGGGAGGGAGTCCTACGAGCAGTACTTC
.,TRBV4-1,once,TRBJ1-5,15,CASSQDSEGRQPQHF,TGCGCCAGCAGCCAAGATAGCGAAGGGCGGCAGCCCCAGCATTTT
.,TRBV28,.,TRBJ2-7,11,CASSHYYEQYF,TGTGCCAGCAGTCACTACTACGAGCAGTACTTC
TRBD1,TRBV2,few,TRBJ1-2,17,CASRIPRDRGHIYGYTF,TGTGCCAGCAGAATCCCGCGGGACAGGGGGCATATCTATGGCTACACCTTC
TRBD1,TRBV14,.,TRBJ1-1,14,CASSQVHRGTEAFF,TGTGCCAGCAGCCAAGTCCACAGGGGCACTGAAGCTTTCTTT
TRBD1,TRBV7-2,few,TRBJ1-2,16,CASSSPDRGLVRGYTF,TGTGCCAGCAGCTCTCCGGACAGGGGGCTCGTAAGGGGCTACACCTTC
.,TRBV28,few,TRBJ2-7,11,CASSLRGEQYF,TGTGCCAGCAGTTTGAGGGGGGAGCAGTACTTC